The 13 T cell receptor beta chains listed next were all sequenced from one sample in a study of T cells and copy number aberrations in small-cell lung cancer. The repertoire was sequenced with immunoSEQ multiplex PCR; TCRdb's copy has only in-frame clones and lacks some. The table records 8,500 to 10,000 clones, roughly 85% of them present only once. Sequencing was carried out using normal tissue next to the tumor. The source of these receptors is a man aged 55 to 69 with small cell lung cancer.

This chain uses TRBV28 with TRBJ1-1; D is unclear. Deletions cut 6 bases from V and 1 base from J, with 9 bases between. The CDR3 is 13 residues long. Germline-derived CDR1 and CDR2 are MDHEN and SYDVKM. The CDR3, as DNA: TGTGCCAGCAGGTCCCCGGGGAACACTGAAGCTTTCTTT. Protein sequence: CASRSPGNTEAFF.

The V call is TRBV28, the J call TRBJ1-1; D is unclear. CDR1 is MDHEN and CDR2 is SYDVKM in the germline V gene. CDR3 length equals 12 residues. The V end was cut by 1 base, the J end by 8 bases, with 8 bases between. CDR3 in amino acids: CASSLYSREAFF. The CDR3 DNA reads TGTGCCAGCAGTTTATATTCCCGAGAAGCTTTCTTT.

This chain uses TRBV5-1 with TRBJ2-7, with 7 positions matching TRBD1. This CDR3 comprises 13 residues. V trimming: 3 bases; J trimming: 6 bases; junction bases outside the gene matches: 6. Germline V lookup: CDR1 SGHRS, CDR2 YFSETQ. The CDR3 reads CASSSTGLGEQYF. In DNA form, the CDR3 reads TGCGCCAGCAGCTCGACAGGGTTAGGCGAGCAGTACTTC.

The rearrangement joins TRBV6-1 to TRBJ2-5; tentatively, D is TRBD1 (6 bases). CDR1 is MNHNS and CDR2 is SASEGT in the germline V gene. Trimming left V 8 bases short and J 5 bases short, with 12 bases between. This CDR3 has 12 amino acids. Here the CDR3 reads CASGGRGETQYF. CDR3 sequence (DNA): TGTGCCAGCGGGGGCAGGGGTGAGACCCAGTACTTC.

The rearrangement uses TRBV18 and TRBJ1-5; no clear D. Trimming took off 6 bases at V and 7 bases at J, with 13 bases between the two ends. The CDR3 sequence is 13 residues long. The germline gives CDR1 KGHSH, CDR2 LQKENI. The CDR3 sequence: CASSNSGEQPQHF. CDR3 nucleotides: TGTGCCAGCTCGAACTCCGGGGAGCAGCCCCAGCATTTT. Variable domain in full (rest from reference TRBV18 and TRBJ1-5): NAGVMQNPRHLVRRRGQEARLRCSPMKGHSHVYWYRQLPEEGLKFMVYLQKENIIDESGMPKERFSAEFPKEGPSILRIQQVVRGDSAAYFCASSNSGEQPQHFGDGTRLSIL.

The chain links TRBV5-1 to TRBJ2-2; 9 positions agree with TRBD2. V lost 4 bases to trimming and J lost 0 bases; unmatched junction nucleotides: 7. CDR1 SGHRS and CDR2 YFSETQ come from the germline V gene. The CDR3 extends over 17 amino acids. CDR3 loop: CASSAVSGRPNTGELFF. The CDR3 bases are TGCGCCAGCAGCGCAGTCAGCGGGAGGCCGAACACCGGGGAGCTGTTTTTT.

This clone occurred a few times. The chain recombines TRBV5-4 with TRBJ1-1; D is possibly TRBD1 (5 bases). Trimming took off 3 bases at V and 4 bases at J, with 19 bases between the two ends. Germline assignment: CDR1 SGHNT and CDR2 YYREEE (reference sequence). The CDR3 sequence is 16 residues long. CDR3 protein: CASSWGTASLSTEAFF. In DNA form, the CDR3 reads TGTGCCAGCAGCTGGGGGACGGCTTCGTTGAGCACTGAAGCTTTCTTT.

The chain employs TRBV25-1 and TRBJ1-1, with D perhaps TRBD1 (5 bases). Germline-derived CDR1 and CDR2 are MGHDK and SYGVNS. Between the trimmed V and J ends, which lost 6 bases and 6 bases, there was a span of 14 bases. CDR3 length equals 13 residues. In DNA form, the CDR3 reads TGTGCCAGCAGCGAGGGGAGGACGGCTGAAGCTTTCTTT. It codes for CASSEGRTAEAFF. Drawing the rest from reference TRBV25-1 and TRBJ1-1, the complete variable domain is EADIYQTPRYLVIGTGKKITLECSQTMGHDKMYWYQQDPGMELHLIHYSYGVNSTEKGDLSSESTVSRIRTEHFPLTLESARPSHTSQYLCASSEGRTAEAFFGQGTRLTVV.

CDR3 DNA sequence: TGTGCCAGCAGCCGGTACAATGAGCAGTTCTTC. Its translation is CASSRYNEQFF. The genes are TRBV7-8 and TRBJ2-1; no clear D. V was clipped by 5 bases and J by 4 bases, with 3 bases between them. Germline loops: CDR1 SGHVS, CDR2 FQNEAQ. The CDR3 length is 11 residues. The full variable domain, with the rest looked up from reference TRBV7-8 and TRBJ2-1, is GAGVSQSPRYKVAKRGQDVALRCDPISGHVSLFWYQQALGQGPEFLTYFQNEAQLDKSGLPSDRFFAERPEGSVSTLKIQRTQQEDSAVYLCASSRYNEQFFGPGTRLTVL.

V and J are TRBV29-1 and TRBJ2-5; D might be TRBD1 (5 bases). Germline V gene lookup returns CDR1 SQVTM and CDR2 ANQGSEA. V was clipped by 0 bases and J by 14 bases, with 16 bases between them. This CDR3 is built from 12 residues. For the CDR3, the DNA is TGCAGCGTTGAAGATCCAGGGCCTTGGAAATACTTC. It specifies CSVEDPGPWKYF.

The chain combines TRBV5-1 with TRBJ2-3, with TRBD2 matching over 11 bases. The CDR3 totals 17 residues. V shed 5 bases, J shed 5 bases, and the junction held 13 bases outside the gene matches. Germline V gene data show CDR1 as SGHRS and CDR2 as YFSETQ. CDR3 sequence reads: CASSLRSLAGAGDTQYF. CDR3 DNA: TGCGCCAGCAGTCTCCGTTCACTAGCGGGAGCGGGAGATACGCAGTATTTT.

This clone was detected only a few times. V usage is TRBV7-9 and J usage is TRBJ2-2; weak D call: TRBD1 (5 bases). V shed 3 bases and J shed 3 bases, with 11 bases lying between them. Germline loops: CDR1 SEHNR, CDR2 FQNEAQ (reference sequence). The CDR3 is 15 residues long. The CDR3 coding sequence is TGTGCCAGCAGCTTCTTATTAGGGGACACCGGGGAGCTGTTTTTT. Its protein product is CASSFLLGDTGELFF.

The chain employs TRBV11-3 and TRBJ2-7; no firm D call. In germline, CDR1 is SGHNT, CDR2 YENEEA. The V end lost 3 bases, the J end lost 7 bases, and 16 bases lay between the germline ends. This CDR3 has 14 residues. CDR3 sequence: CASSFVSSGGEQYF. CDR3 DNA sequence: TGTGCCAGCAGCTTCGTTTCGTCCGGCGGAGAGCAGTACTTC.